The rows below give T cell receptor beta chains drawn from one sample of a study of CD8+ T cells in alopecia areata. Profiling relied on immunoSEQ multiplex PCR, and the TCRdb table lists in-frame clones only, not all of them. The sample has some 190,000 clones, less than 65% seen once. The sample was CD4+ T cells sorted from blood, taken at week 24, from a patient treated with tofacitinib. The receptors originated from a human donor with alopecia areata. The CDR3 runs from the conserved cysteine through the conserved F or W. D genes are given only for firm matches. Some rows have no size entry. The others give once, few or many, or a class for an expanded clone.

CASSPPPTGSSPLHF | TGTGCCAGCTCACCACCGCCGACAGGCAGCTCACCCCTCCACTTT | TRBJ1-6 | . | TRBV18 | .
CAWSGGGNYGYTF | TGTGCCTGGAGCGGAGGGGGCAACTATGGCTACACCTTC | TRBJ1-2 | . | TRBV30 | TRBD1
CASSPTGGSSPLHF | TGTGCCAGCAGCCCGACAGGGGGTAGTTCACCCCTCCACTTT | TRBJ1-6 | . | TRBV6-5 | TRBD1
CASSDQGTNYGYTF | TGTGCCAGCAGTGACCAGGGAACTAACTATGGCTACACCTTC | TRBJ1-2 | . | TRBV6-1 | .
CASSVEYDTQYF | TGTGCCAGCAGCGTAGAGTACGATACGCAGTATTTT | TRBJ2-3 | few | TRBV9 | .
CASSPLGTASYEQYF | TGTGCCAGCTCACCCCTCGGGACAGCCAGCTACGAGCAGTACTTC | TRBJ2-7 | . | TRBV18 | TRBD1
CAWSAGGALFTDTQYF | TGTGCCTGGAGTGCCGGGGGGGCTCTATTCACAGATACGCAGTATTTT | TRBJ2-3 | . | TRBV30 | TRBD2
CAISGVGANVLTF | TGTGCCATCAGCGGGGTTGGGGCCAACGTCCTGACTTTC | TRBJ2-6 | . | TRBV10-3 | .
CASSTGTSITYNGQFF | TGTGCCAGCAGTACCGGGACGTCCATCACCTACAATGGGCAGTTCTTC | TRBJ2-1 | . | TRBV27 | .
CSVLRPSGTEAFF | TGCAGCGTCCTTAGGCCCTCAGGCACTGAAGCTTTCTTT | TRBJ1-1 | once | TRBV29-1 | .
CASSLDRVETQYF | TGTGCCAGCAGCTTGGACAGGGTAGAGACCCAGTACTTC | TRBJ2-5 | . | TRBV5-6 | .
CASSPHPGTDTQYF | TGCGCCAGCAGCCCCCACCCAGGGACAGATACGCAGTATTTT | TRBJ2-3 | . | TRBV5-1 | .
CASGIRATNEKLFF | TGTGCCAGCGGGATTAGGGCAACTAATGAAAAACTGTTTTTT | TRBJ1-4 | few | TRBV7-2 | .
CATSRDKMTQYF | TGTGCCACCAGCAGAGATAAGATGACCCAGTACTTC | TRBJ2-5 | . | TRBV15 | .
CASSQDRQGLRDEQFF | TGTGCCAGCAGCCAAGATAGACAGGGGCTAAGGGATGAGCAGTTCTTC | TRBJ2-1 | . | TRBV14 | TRBD1
CASSPTWGTYEQYF | TGTGCCAGCAGCCCGACCTGGGGAACCTACGAGCAGTACTTC | TRBJ2-7 | . | TRBV2 | .
CASSLTDNEKLFF | TGTGCCAGCAGCTTGACGGATAATGAAAAACTGTTTTTT | TRBJ1-4 | . | TRBV5-4 | .
CSVDYNEQFF | TGCAGTGTAGACTACAATGAGCAGTTCTTC | TRBJ2-1 | . | TRBV20-1 | .
CASSEGRANYGYTF | TGTGCCAGCAGTGAAGGGAGAGCTAACTATGGCTACACCTTC | TRBJ1-2 | . | TRBV6-1 | .
CSVIGLKMNTEAFF | TGCAGCGTTATCGGGCTGAAAATGAACACTGAAGCTTTCTTT | TRBJ1-1 | . | TRBV29-1 | .
CASSQGDSYPDTQYF | TGCGCCAGCAGCCAAGGCGATAGCTACCCAGATACGCAGTATTTT | TRBJ2-3 | . | TRBV4-3 | .
CAWSTTLRGRETQYF | TGTGCCTGGAGTACCACATTGCGGGGGCGAGAGACCCAGTACTTC | TRBJ2-5 | once | TRBV30 | .
CASSLDGSSGANVLTF | TGCGCCAGCAGCTTGGACGGGAGCTCTGGGGCCAACGTCCTGACTTTC | TRBJ2-6 | . | TRBV5-1 | .
CAWSEGWYQPQHF | TGTGCCTGGAGTGAGGGGTGGTATCAGCCCCAGCATTTT | TRBJ1-5 | once | TRBV30 | .
CASSFGLADETQYF | TGTGCCAGCAGCTTTGGACTAGCGGATGAGACCCAGTACTTC | TRBJ2-5 | . | TRBV7-3 | TRBD2
CASNRQSNEQFF | TGTGCCAGCAACAGACAGTCCAATGAGCAGTTCTTC | TRBJ2-1 | many | TRBV7-9 | .
CASSLSGQANTGELFF | TGTGCCAGCAGCTTATCCGGACAGGCGAACACCGGGGAGCTGTTTTTT | TRBJ2-2 | few | TRBV11-3 | TRBD1
CASSQVAPNTGRGGRYEQFF | TGCGCCAGCAGCCAAGTCGCCCCAAACACCGGGCGGGGGGGCAGGTATGAGCAGTTCTTC | TRBJ2-1 | . | TRBV4-1 | TRBD2
CSVKGLAGVAQFF | TGCAGCGTCAAGGGGCTAGCGGGGGTCGCGCAGTTCTTC | TRBJ2-1 | few | TRBV29-1 | TRBD2